There are many counts of the clone carrying this T cell receptor (beta chain). No antigen is known for it. The data derive from a study of CD8 T cells in ankylosing spondylitis. In making TCR beta libraries, quantitative 5'-RACE with molecular barcodes was used. Via MiXCR, TCRdb re-called the 5' RACE reads, giving one row per CDR3 protein. Seen here are about 130,000 distinct CDR3 sequences, roughly 6.6% observed once, and the top ten hold around an eighth. The CDR3 runs to 15 residues. Germline CDR1 reads MDHEN; CDR2 reads SYDVKM. V was pared by 6 bases and J by 4 bases, with 10 bases of the junction left unmatched. Study results and limitations: A TCR beta motif of fewer than 10 highly homologous variants seemed to mark ankylosing spondylitis blood. Significantly higher representation of disease-linked clones was reported for matched ankylosing spondylitis synovial fluid. Earlier reports found some motif variants in synovial fluid and blood in reactive arthritis.

The sample comprised blood, either unsorted or a sorted T cell fraction (not recorded which). The chain has TRBV28 and TRBJ2-3, with TRBD2 matching over 7 bases. This TCR came from a female donor with ankylosing spondylitis or in good health (not recorded which). CDR3 region: CASSPMGGGADTQYF. As DNA, the CDR3 is TGTGCCAGCAGCCCCATGGGGGGGGGGGCAGATACGCAGTATTTT.